The sequence of this T cell receptor (beta chain) was determined in a study of blood T cell repertoires in COVID-19 (dated by TCRdb to 2018 to 2021). A note on the overall study: Samples covering the acute and convalescent phases of COVID-19 were provided by collaborators in the United States, Italy and Spain. The material from the prospective study consisted of cDNA or gDNA derived from T cells, B-cell-depleted T cells, or PBMCs. The dataset comprised deeply sampled blood TCRbeta repertoires from subjects exposed to, actively infected with, or recovered from COVID-19. A freely available public database, intended as a resource for researchers studying the immune response to SARS-CoV-2, is where the repertoires were released. The samples were drawn from two sources: the first 160 participants of the ongoing ImmuneRACE study, and 1,200 or so subjects contributed by 6 global collaborators. Sample metadata almost always included a de-identified subject ID, COVID-19 status, age in years and sex. Where available, HLA class I and class II types were taken from metadata supplied by the sample provider and were not determined by assay-based typing. What the authors observed across the whole study: The amount of clinical and demographic metadata varied by source and participant and was provided uncurated.

A second Seattle source provided samples from volunteer blood donors who had recovered from COVID-19. Whole blood was collected in K2EDTA tubes by collaborating institutions according to the institutions' own protocols. For TCRbeta analysis, collaborators shipped samples as frozen whole blood, isolated PBMCs, or DNA extracted from either of those sample types. The immunoSEQ Assay, a bias-controlled multiplex PCR, was used to amplify TCRbeta CDR3 regions from genomic DNA. As for the authors' bioinformatics: Nucleated cell counts per sample were estimated from amplification of reference gene primers within the assay. To quantify the absolute abundance of each unique TCRbeta CDR3 rearrangement, sequence reads were collapsed and filtered. For each sample, productive Simpson clonality was calculated as the square root of Simpson's diversity index across productive rearrangements. Held by TCRdb, this immuneACCESS table contains in-frame sequences only and omits some clones. Under half of the omission traces to an unresolved V gene where checked; the cause of the rest is unknown. That table gives V, J and clone size, and the DNA gave D and trimming. Counted in this sample were 200,000 to 250,000 clones; approximately 80% of them appeared once. The ten largest make up 4.5% to 5.5% of the sample.

V is shortened by 3 bases, J by 7 bases, and the region joining them spans 10 bases. From the germline V gene (reference sequence), CDR1 is LNHDA and CDR2 is SQIVND. The CDR3 covers 13 residues, taking in both the cysteine and the phenylalanine. Solely the CDR3 DNA is kept, with 39 bases framed from the first base. Of note for this clone: No antigen is known for it. Base qualities are missing; no much larger clone stands one base away.

The sequence links TRBV19 to TRBJ1-5; the D gene is perhaps TRBD1, on 5 matching bases. The sequence came from a woman aged 55-69 years who had recovered from COVID-19. The sample consisted of peripheral blood. The CDR3 region: CASSIRVEQPQHF. The DNA reads TGTGCCAGTAGTATCAGGGTTGAGCAGCCCCAGCATTTT.